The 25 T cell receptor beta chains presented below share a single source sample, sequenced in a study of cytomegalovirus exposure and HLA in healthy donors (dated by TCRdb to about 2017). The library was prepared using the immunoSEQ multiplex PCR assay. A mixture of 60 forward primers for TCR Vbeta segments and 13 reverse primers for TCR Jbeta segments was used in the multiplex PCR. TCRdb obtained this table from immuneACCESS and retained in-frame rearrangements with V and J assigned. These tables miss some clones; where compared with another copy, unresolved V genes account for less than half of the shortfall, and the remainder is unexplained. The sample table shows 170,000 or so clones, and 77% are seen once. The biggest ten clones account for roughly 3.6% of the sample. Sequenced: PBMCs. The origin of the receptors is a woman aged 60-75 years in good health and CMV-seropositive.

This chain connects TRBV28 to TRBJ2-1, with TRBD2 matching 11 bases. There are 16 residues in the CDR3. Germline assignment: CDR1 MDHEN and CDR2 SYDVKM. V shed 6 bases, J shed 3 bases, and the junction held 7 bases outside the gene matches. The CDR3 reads CASSPVAGGYYNEQFF. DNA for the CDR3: TGTGCCAGCAGCCCCGTAGCGGGGGGGTACTACAATGAGCAGTTCTTC.

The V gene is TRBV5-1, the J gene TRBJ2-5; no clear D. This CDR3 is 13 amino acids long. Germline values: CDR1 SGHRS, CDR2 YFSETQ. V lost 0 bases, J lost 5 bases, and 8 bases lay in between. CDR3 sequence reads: CASSLGAGETQYF. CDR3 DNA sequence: TGCGCCAGCAGCTTGGGCGCCGGGGAGACCCAGTACTTC.

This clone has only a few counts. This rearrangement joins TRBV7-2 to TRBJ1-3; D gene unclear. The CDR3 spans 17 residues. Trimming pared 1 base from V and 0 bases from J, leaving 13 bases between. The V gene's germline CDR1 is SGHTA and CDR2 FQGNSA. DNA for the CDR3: TGTGCCAGCAGCTTAGATACGGGATACTTCTCTGGAAACACCATATATTTT. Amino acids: CASSLDTGYFSGNTIYF.

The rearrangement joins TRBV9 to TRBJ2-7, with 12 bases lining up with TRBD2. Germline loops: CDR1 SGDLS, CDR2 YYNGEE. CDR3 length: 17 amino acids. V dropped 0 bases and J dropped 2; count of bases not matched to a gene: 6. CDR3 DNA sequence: TGTGCCAGCAGCGTAGGTGCTAGCGGGGGGGAAACCTACGAGCAGTACTTC. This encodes CASSVGASGGETYEQYF. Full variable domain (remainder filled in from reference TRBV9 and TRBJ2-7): DSGVTQTPKHLITATGQRVTLRCSPRSGDLSVYWYQQSLDQGLQFLIQYYNGEERAKGNILERFSAQQFPDLHSELNLSSLELGDSALYFCASSVGASGGETYEQYFGPGTRLTVT.

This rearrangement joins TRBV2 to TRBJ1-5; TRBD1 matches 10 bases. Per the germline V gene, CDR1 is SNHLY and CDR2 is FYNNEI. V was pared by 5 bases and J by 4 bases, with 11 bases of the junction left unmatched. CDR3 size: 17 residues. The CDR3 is CASSSRGPGQGNQPQHF. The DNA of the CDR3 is TGTGCCAGCAGTTCCCGAGGTCCGGGACAGGGGAATCAGCCCCAGCATTTT.

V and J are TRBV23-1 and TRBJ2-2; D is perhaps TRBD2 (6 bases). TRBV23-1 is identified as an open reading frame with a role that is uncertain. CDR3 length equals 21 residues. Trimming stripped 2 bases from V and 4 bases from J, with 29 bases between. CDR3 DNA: TGCGCCAGCAGTCAACGCCTCCCCCTACAATGGCTAGCGCGGTGCACCGGGGAGCTGTTTTTT. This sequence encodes CASSQRLPLQWLARCTGELFF.

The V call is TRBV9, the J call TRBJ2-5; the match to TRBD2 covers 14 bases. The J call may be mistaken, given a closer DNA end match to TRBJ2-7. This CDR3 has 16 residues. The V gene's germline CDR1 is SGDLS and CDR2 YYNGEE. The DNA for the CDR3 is TGTGCCAGCAGCGGAGGGACTAGCGGGGGATCCTACGAGCAGTACTTC. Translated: CASSGGTSGGSYEQYF.

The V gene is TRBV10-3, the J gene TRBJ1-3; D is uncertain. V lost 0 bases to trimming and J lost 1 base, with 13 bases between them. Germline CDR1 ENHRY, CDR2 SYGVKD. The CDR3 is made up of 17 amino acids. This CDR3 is CAISESQLLPSGNTIYF. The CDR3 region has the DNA TGTGCCATCAGTGAGTCCCAACTACTTCCGTCTGGAAACACCATATATTTT.

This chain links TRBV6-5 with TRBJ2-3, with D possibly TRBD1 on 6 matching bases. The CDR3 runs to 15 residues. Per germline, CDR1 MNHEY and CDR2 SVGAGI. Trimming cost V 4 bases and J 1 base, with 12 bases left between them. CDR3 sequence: CASSSGQSRTDTQYF. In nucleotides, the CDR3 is TGTGCCAGCAGTTCCGGACAGAGCCGCACAGATACGCAGTATTTT.

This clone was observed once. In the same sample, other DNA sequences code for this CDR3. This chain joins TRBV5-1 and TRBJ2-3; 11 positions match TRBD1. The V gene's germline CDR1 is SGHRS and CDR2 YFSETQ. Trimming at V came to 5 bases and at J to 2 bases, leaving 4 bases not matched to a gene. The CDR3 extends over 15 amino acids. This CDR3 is CASSSGQGATDTQYF. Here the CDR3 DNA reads TGCGCCAGCAGTTCTGGACAGGGGGCCACAGATACGCAGTATTTT.

The CDR3 nucleotides read TGTGCCAGCAGGGCCTGGGACAGGGGCTATGGCTACACCTTC. The encoded protein is CASRAWDRGYGYTF. This sequence joins TRBV6-5 and TRBJ1-2; 10 bases match TRBD1. With 6 bases clipped from V and 4 bases from J, the junction kept 5 bases outside the gene matches. CDR1 and CDR2 from the germline V gene are MNHEY and SVGAGI. CDR3 size: 14 residues.

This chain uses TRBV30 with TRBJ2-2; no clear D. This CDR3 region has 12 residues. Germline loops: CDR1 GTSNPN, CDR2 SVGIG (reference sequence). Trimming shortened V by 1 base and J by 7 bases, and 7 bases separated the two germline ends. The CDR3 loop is CAWSGQHGELFF. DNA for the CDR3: TGTGCCTGGAGTGGTCAACACGGGGAGCTGTTTTTT.

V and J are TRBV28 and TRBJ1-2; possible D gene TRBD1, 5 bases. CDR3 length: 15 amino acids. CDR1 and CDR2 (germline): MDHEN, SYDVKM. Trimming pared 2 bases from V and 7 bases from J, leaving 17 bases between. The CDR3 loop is CASSLQGLGGFGYTF. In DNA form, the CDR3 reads TGTGCCAGCAGTTTACAAGGTCTCGGGGGATTTGGCTACACCTTC.

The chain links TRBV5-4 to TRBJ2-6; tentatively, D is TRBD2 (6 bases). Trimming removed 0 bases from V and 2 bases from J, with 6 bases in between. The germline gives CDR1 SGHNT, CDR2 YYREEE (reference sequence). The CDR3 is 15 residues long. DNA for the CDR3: TGTGCCAGCAGCTTGGCGGGGGCTGGGGCCAACGTCCTGACTTTC. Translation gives CASSLAGAGANVLTF.

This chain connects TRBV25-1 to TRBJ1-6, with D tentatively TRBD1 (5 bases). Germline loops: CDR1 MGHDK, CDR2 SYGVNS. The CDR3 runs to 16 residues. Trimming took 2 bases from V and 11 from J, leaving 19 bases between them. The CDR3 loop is CASSEGTLGRGAPLHF. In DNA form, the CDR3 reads TGTGCCAGCAGTGAAGGGACCCTAGGGAGGGGTGCACCCCTCCACTTT.

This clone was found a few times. CDR3 protein: CASSLGAGQGTYEQYF. In nucleotides, the CDR3 is TGTGCCAGCAGTTTAGGTGCGGGCCAGGGGACCTACGAGCAGTACTTC. This chain uses TRBV27 with TRBJ2-7, with D maybe TRBD1 (6 bases). This CDR3 has 16 amino acids. The V gene's germline CDR1 is MNHEY and CDR2 SMNVEV (reference sequence). Trimming removed 2 bases at V and 2 bases at J, with 16 bases between.

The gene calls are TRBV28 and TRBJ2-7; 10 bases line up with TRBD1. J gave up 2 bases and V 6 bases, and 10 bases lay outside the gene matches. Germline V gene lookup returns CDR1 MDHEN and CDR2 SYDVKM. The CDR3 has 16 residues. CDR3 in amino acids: CASRSNRDRGPYEQYF. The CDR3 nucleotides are TGTGCCAGCAGGTCCAACCGGGACAGGGGACCCTACGAGCAGTACTTC.

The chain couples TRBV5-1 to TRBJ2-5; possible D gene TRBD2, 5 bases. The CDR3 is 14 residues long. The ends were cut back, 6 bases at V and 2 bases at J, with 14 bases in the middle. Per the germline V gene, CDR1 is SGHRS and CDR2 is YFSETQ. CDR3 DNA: TGCGCCAGCAAATCGGGGTCAGTTCAAGAGACCCAGTACTTC. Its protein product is CASKSGSVQETQYF.

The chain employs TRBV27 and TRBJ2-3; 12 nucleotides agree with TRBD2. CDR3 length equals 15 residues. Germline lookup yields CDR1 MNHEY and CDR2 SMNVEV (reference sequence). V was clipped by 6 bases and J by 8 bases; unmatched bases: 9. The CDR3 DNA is TGTGCCAGCAGCCAAGGACTAGCGGGGCGGGGTACGCAGTATTTT. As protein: CASSQGLAGRGTQYF.

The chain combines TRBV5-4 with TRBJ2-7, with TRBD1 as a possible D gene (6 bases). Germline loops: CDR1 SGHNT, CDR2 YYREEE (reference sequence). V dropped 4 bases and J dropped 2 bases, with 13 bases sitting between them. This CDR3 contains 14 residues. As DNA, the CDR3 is TGTGCCAGCAGCGCCTCGGACAGAACCTACGAGCAGTACTTC. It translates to CASSASDRTYEQYF.

The CDR3 DNA sequence: TGTGCCAGCAACCCGGACAGGGTTGGTTCACCCCTCCACTTT. This translates into CASNPDRVGSPLHF. The V call is TRBV2, the J call TRBJ1-6; 8 bases match TRBD1. J gave up 9 bases and V 7 bases, and 8 bases lay outside the gene matches. Germline loops: CDR1 SNHLY, CDR2 FYNNEI. CDR3 length equals 14 residues. The whole variable domain, filled in from reference TRBV2 and TRBJ1-6, reads EPEVTQTPSHQVTQMGQEVILRCVPISNHLYFYWYRQILGQKVEFLVSFYNNEISEKSEIFDDQFSVERPDGSNFTLKIRSTKLEDSAMYFCASNPDRVGSPLHFGNGTRLTVT.

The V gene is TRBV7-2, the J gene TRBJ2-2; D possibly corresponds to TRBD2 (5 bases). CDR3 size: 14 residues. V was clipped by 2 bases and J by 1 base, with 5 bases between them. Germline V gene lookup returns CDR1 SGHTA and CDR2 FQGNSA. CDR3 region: CASSLSGNTGELFF. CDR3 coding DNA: TGTGCCAGCAGCTTAAGCGGGAACACCGGGGAGCTGTTTTTT.

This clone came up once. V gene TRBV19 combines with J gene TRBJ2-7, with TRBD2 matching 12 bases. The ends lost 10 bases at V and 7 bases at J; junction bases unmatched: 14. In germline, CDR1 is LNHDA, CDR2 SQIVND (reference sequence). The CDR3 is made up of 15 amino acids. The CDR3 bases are TGTGCCACCGCCACCCGACTAGCGGGAGTGAGGGAGCAGTACTTC. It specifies CATATRLAGVREQYF.

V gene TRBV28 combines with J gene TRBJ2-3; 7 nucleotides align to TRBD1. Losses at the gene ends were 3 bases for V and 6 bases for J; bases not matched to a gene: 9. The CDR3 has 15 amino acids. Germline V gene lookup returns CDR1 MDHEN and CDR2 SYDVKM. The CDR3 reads CASSFGTASGDTQYF. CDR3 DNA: TGTGCCAGCAGTTTCGGGACAGCCTCAGGGGATACGCAGTATTTT.

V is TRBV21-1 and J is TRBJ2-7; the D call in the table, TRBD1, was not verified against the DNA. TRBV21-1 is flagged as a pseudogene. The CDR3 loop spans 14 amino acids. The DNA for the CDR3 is TGTGCCAGCCCTTACGGACAGGGATCCTACGAGCAGTACTTC. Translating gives CASPYGQGSYEQYF.